This T cell receptor beta chain was sequenced during a study of blood T cell repertoires in COVID-19. Turning to the study itself: Acute-phase and convalescent COVID-19 samples originated in the United States, Italy and Spain. The cDNA or gDNA used as material had been derived from T cells, B-cell-depleted T cells, or PBMCs.

As handled by the study authors: Nucleated cell number was recorded as an estimate derived from reference gene primer amplification. TCRdb's table, derived via immunoSEQ multiplex PCR, lists solely in-frame clones and lacks some. V and J calls and clone size are given by that table; D and trimming were obtained from the DNA. The profile shows 100,000 to 150,000 clones, over 55% of them singletons. In germline, CDR1 is SGHVS, CDR2 FNYEAQ. This CDR3 contains 15 residues. Losses at the gene ends were 0 bases for V and 2 bases for J; bases not matched to a gene: 4. This sequence was found in a woman in her seventies with acute or convalescent COVID-19. The genes are TRBV7-6 and TRBJ2-7, with 7 bases identical to TRBD1. The sample comprised peripheral blood. CDR3 sequence (DNA): TGTGCCAGCAGCTTAGCCATGGGACAGACCTACGAGCAGTACTTC. Protein sequence: CASSLAMGQTYEQYF.